This T cell receptor (beta chain) was found in a study of blood T cell repertoires in COVID-19. Looking at the study overall: There were acute and convalescent COVID-19 samples, and they came from the United States, Italy and Spain. PBMCs, B-cell-depleted T cells, or T cells provided the cDNA or gDNA that made up the material.

In germline, CDR1 is SEHNR, CDR2 FQNEAQ (reference sequence). V lost 2 bases, J lost 7 bases, and 6 bases lay in between. There are 12 residues in the CDR3. The method was immunoSEQ multiplex PCR; TCRdb's version includes in-frame clones alone and lacks a portion of them. The sample comprises fewer than 300,000 clones, approximately 92% of which are singletons, and about 1.1% rests with the top ten. Sequencing was performed on PBMCs or T cells enriched from blood (not recorded which). The origin of this receptor is a woman in her twenties or thirties who had recovered from COVID-19. The chain uses TRBV7-9 and TRBJ1-5; D is unclear. Here the CDR3 reads CASSLSEQPQHF. CDR3 sequence (DNA): TGTGCCAGCAGCTTATCGGAGCAGCCCCAGCATTTT. Using reference TRBV7-9 and TRBJ1-5 for the parts outside the CDR3, the full variable domain is DTGVSQNPRHKITKRGQNVTFRCDPISEHNRLYWYRQTLGQGPEFLTYFQNEAQLEKSRLLSDRFSAERPKGSFSTLEIQRTEQGDSAMYLCASSLSEQPQHFGDGTRLSIL.